The rows below give T cell receptor beta chains drawn from one sample of a study of monozygotic twins with inflammatory bowel disease. TCRdb re-called the 5' RACE reads; one entry per CDR3 protein, DNA not given. The sample data list fewer than 550,000 distinct CDR3 sequences. Sequencing used blood. The source of these receptors is a human donor with ulcerative colitis or Crohn's disease, or a healthy co-twin of an affected twin (not recorded which). Both conserved end residues are part of each CDR3. Fields, in order: J gene, V gene, CDR3 protein.

j_call: TRBJ2-5
v_call: TRBV10-3
cdr3_aa: CAISSPEGQYF

j_call: TRBJ2-3
v_call: TRBV3-1
cdr3_aa: CASSRGGLAGGITQYF

j_call: TRBJ1-1
v_call: TRBV6-2/TRBV6-3
cdr3_aa: CASSAGTGRYEAFF

j_call: TRBJ2-1
v_call: TRBV20-1
cdr3_aa: CSAQEVPGQGTIDEQFF

j_call: TRBJ2-7
v_call: TRBV20-1
cdr3_aa: CSARDGLYEQYF

j_call: TRBJ2-2
v_call: TRBV9
cdr3_aa: CASSVATGELFF

j_call: TRBJ2-7
v_call: TRBV5-1
cdr3_aa: CASSLGLALGEQYF

j_call: TRBJ2-1
v_call: TRBV7-2
cdr3_aa: CASSLRLAGGYNEQFF

j_call: TRBJ1-5
v_call: TRBV7-2
cdr3_aa: CASSLTSHLDQPQHF

j_call: TRBJ2-1
v_call: TRBV29-1
cdr3_aa: CSVDPGTGYNEQFF

j_call: TRBJ2-1
v_call: TRBV5-1
cdr3_aa: CASSPIPDSNEQFF

j_call: TRBJ1-5
v_call: TRBV27
cdr3_aa: CASSGRDSYNQPQHF

j_call: TRBJ2-7
v_call: TRBV14
cdr3_aa: CASSQPPPGEGTSYEQYF

j_call: TRBJ1-5
v_call: TRBV20-1
cdr3_aa: CSARIEGWQPQHF

j_call: TRBJ1-1
v_call: TRBV12-3/TRBV12-4
cdr3_aa: CASSLEAEAFF

j_call: TRBJ1-1
v_call: TRBV12-3/TRBV12-4
cdr3_aa: CASSGALNTEAFF

j_call: TRBJ2-1
v_call: TRBV5-1
cdr3_aa: CDSSWGLGDEQFF

j_call: TRBJ2-1
v_call: TRBV7-2
cdr3_aa: CASSRALHNEQFF

j_call: TRBJ2-1
v_call: TRBV11-2
cdr3_aa: CASSLLAGGLTDSYNEQFF

j_call: TRBJ2-1
v_call: TRBV25-1
cdr3_aa: CATARQGAVHEQFF

j_call: TRBJ1-1
v_call: TRBV7-9
cdr3_aa: CASSQDADRGKPEAFF

j_call: TRBJ2-7
v_call: TRBV7-2
cdr3_aa: CASSFGLAGVYEQYF

j_call: TRBJ2-7
v_call: TRBV3-1
cdr3_aa: CASSQVVAAYDEQYF

j_call: TRBJ2-5
v_call: TRBV11-2
cdr3_aa: CASSWYRGETQYF

j_call: TRBJ2-1
v_call: TRBV5-1
cdr3_aa: CASSWTLAGGQNEQFF

j_call: TRBJ1-1
v_call: TRBV18
cdr3_aa: CASSPPRNTEAFF

j_call: TRBJ2-7
v_call: TRBV12-3/TRBV12-4
cdr3_aa: CASSRDSQAYEQYF

j_call: TRBJ2-4
v_call: TRBV3-1
cdr3_aa: CASSQPPGENIQYF

j_call: TRBJ2-1
v_call: TRBV18
cdr3_aa: CASSKAYNEQFF

j_call: TRBJ2-5
v_call: TRBV20-1
cdr3_aa: CSARASGETQYF

j_call: TRBJ1-6
v_call: TRBV19
cdr3_aa: CASRRPGQDNSPLHF

j_call: TRBJ2-7
v_call: TRBV20-1
cdr3_aa: CSARTGAEYEQYF

j_call: TRBJ2-1
v_call: TRBV7-9
cdr3_aa: CASSLDMGYNEQFF

j_call: TRBJ1-4
v_call: TRBV20-1
cdr3_aa: CSARKSEQGDRKLFF

j_call: TRBJ1-1
v_call: TRBV2
cdr3_aa: CASSEVSNTEAFF

j_call: TRBJ1-2
v_call: TRBV10-3
cdr3_aa: CAISESGGTNYGYTF

j_call: TRBJ2-7
v_call: TRBV28
cdr3_aa: CASSPPGQNYEQYF

j_call: TRBJ2-5
v_call: TRBV5-1
cdr3_aa: CASSFGTSGSHALGETQYF

j_call: TRBJ2-7
v_call: TRBV10-3
cdr3_aa: CAISSTSGSYEQYF

j_call: TRBJ2-3
v_call: TRBV5-1
cdr3_aa: CASSRQGTSGRTDTQYF

j_call: TRBJ2-7
v_call: TRBV10-3
cdr3_aa: CAISESDGAVTYEQYF

j_call: TRBJ2-1
v_call: TRBV6-1
cdr3_aa: CASSLGFAFYNEQFF